Below, 31 T cell receptor beta chains from the same sample are listed, as sequenced in a study of long-term antiretroviral therapy in people with HIV. Running of the v3.0 immunoSEQ assay took place at survey level. Clones were sequenced by immunoSEQ multiplex PCR, and TCRdb holds only the in-frame ones, with some missing. The table lists about 17,000 clones, around 80% of them singletons. The sample was unsorted PBMCs, taken 0.1 years after starting antiretroviral therapy. The receptors stem from a man aged 18 to 29 with HIV.

The chain carries TRBV14 and TRBJ2-7; D not resolved. The CDR3 totals 13 residues. V shed 4 bases and J shed 0 bases, with 7 bases lying between them. CDR1 and CDR2 from the germline V gene are SGHDN and FVKESK. The CDR3 reads CASSPDNSYEQYF. CDR3 coding DNA: TGTGCCAGCAGCCCCGACAACTCCTACGAGCAGTACTTC.

The count of this clone is one. The chain joins TRBV27 to TRBJ2-7; D perhaps matches TRBD1 (5 bases). V dropped 7 bases and J dropped 2 bases, with 18 bases sitting between them. Germline V lookup: CDR1 MNHEY, CDR2 SMNVEV (reference sequence). This CDR3 has 15 residues. The CDR3 protein is CASTEAAGSTYEQYF. The CDR3 DNA reads as TGTGCCAGCACGGAAGCCGCAGGGTCAACCTACGAGCAGTACTTC.

This chain connects TRBV5-4 to TRBJ1-2; TRBD1 matches 7 bases. CDR1 and CDR2 (germline): SGHNT, YYREEE (reference sequence). The CDR3 is made up of 16 amino acids. After removal of 4 bases from V and 4 bases from J, the junction contained 13 bases not matched to a gene. CDR3 sequence reads: CASSPTLDRVTYGYTF. As DNA, the CDR3 is TGTGCCAGCAGCCCAACCCTAGACAGGGTTACCTATGGCTACACCTTC.

This clone was detected only once. This sequence joins TRBV29-1 and TRBJ2-6, with unresolved D. Germline assignment: CDR1 SQVTM and CDR2 ANQGSEA. The CDR3 is 15 residues long. Trimming took 4 bases from V and 0 from J, leaving 10 bases between them. The CDR3 region is CSVVGGSSGANVLTF. The CDR3 coding sequence is TGCAGCGTTGTCGGCGGCAGCTCTGGGGCCAACGTCCTGACTTTC.

V usage is TRBV6-5 and J usage is TRBJ1-5; the match to TRBD1 covers 7 bases. The CDR3 length is 15 residues. V trimming: 10 bases; J trimming: 0 bases; junction bases outside the gene matches: 9. Germline-derived CDR1 and CDR2 are MNHEY and SVGAGI. CDR3 region: CATHRGLDSNQPQHF. CDR3 DNA: TGTGCCACACACAGGGGATTGGATAGCAATCAGCCCCAGCATTTT.

The chain combines TRBV7-6 with TRBJ1-4, with 7 bases fitting TRBD1. Germline assignment: CDR1 SGHVS and CDR2 FNYEAQ. With 5 bases clipped from V and 3 bases from J, the junction kept 9 bases outside the gene matches. The CDR3 length is 16 residues. CDR3 DNA: TGTGCCAGCAGCCATGGGTTCGACAGGGCTAATGAAAAACTGTTTTTT. This encodes CASSHGFDRANEKLFF.

The chain links TRBV2 to TRBJ2-2, with TRBD2 identical over 10 bases. Germline CDR1 reads SNHLY; CDR2 reads FYNNEI. J was trimmed by 6 bases and V by 10 bases; bases with no gene match: 8. CDR3 length: 14 residues. The CDR3 region has the DNA TGTGCCACTTCTAGCGGGAGTGTTGCCGGGGAGCTGTTTTTT. Translating gives CATSSGSVAGELFF.

The chain employs TRBV30 and TRBJ1-1; TRBD1 is a possible D gene (6 bases). Germline assignment: CDR1 GTSNPN and CDR2 SVGIG (reference sequence). The CDR3 totals 15 residues. Trimming cost V 4 bases and J 1 base, with 16 bases left between them. CDR3 nucleotide sequence: TGTGCCTGGATAGATGGGGGGACACAGAACACTGAAGCTTTCTTT. This gives the protein CAWIDGGTQNTEAFF.

This rearrangement joins TRBV20-1 to TRBJ1-4, with D possibly matching TRBD1 (5 bases). V gave up 1 base and J gave up 11 bases, with 8 bases separating them. Germline CDR1 reads DFQATT; CDR2 reads SNEGSKA (reference sequence). This CDR3 is built from 11 residues. CDR3 protein: CSARVGGKLFF. In DNA, the CDR3 is TGCAGTGCTAGAGTTGGGGGGAAACTGTTTTTT.

The J gene is TRBJ2-5, the V gene TRBV6-1; TRBD1 matches at 9 bases. The V and J ends lost 6 bases and 5 bases, in that order; junction bases with no gene match: 4. The CDR3 is 13 residues long. Germline-derived CDR1 and CDR2 are MNHNS and SASEGT. DNA for the CDR3: TGTGCCAGCAGGGACAGGGGACGGGAGACCCAGTACTTC. This sequence encodes CASRDRGRETQYF.

This clone counts as medium-sized. This chain uses TRBV5-8 with TRBJ1-6, with 8 bases identical to TRBD1. The CDR3 consists of 15 residues. CDR1 SGHTS and CDR2 YDEGEE come from the germline V gene. J lost 11 bases, V lost 2 bases, and 9 bases had no gene match. The CDR3 sequence: CASSFRDRSSTPLHF. The CDR3 coding sequence is TGTGCCAGCAGCTTCCGGGACAGGTCATCTACACCCCTCCACTTT.

The V call is TRBV9, the J call TRBJ2-6, with TRBD1 as a possible D gene (5 bases). Per germline, CDR1 SGDLS and CDR2 YYNGEE. The CDR3 runs to 15 residues. V lost 3 bases, J lost 4 bases, and 11 bases lay in between. The CDR3 loop reads CASSATGGGANVLTF. CDR3 nucleotides: TGTGCCAGCAGCGCCACAGGTGGAGGGGCCAACGTCCTGACTTTC.

The V gene is TRBV19, the J gene TRBJ2-5; 10 bases align to TRBD1. Per germline, CDR1 LNHDA and CDR2 SQIVND (reference sequence). The CDR3 sequence is 13 residues long. Trimming at V came to 5 bases and at J to 8 bases, leaving 5 bases not matched to a gene. Written as DNA, the CDR3 is TGTGCCAGTAGTGAGGGACAGGGGCTAACCCAGTACTTC. Translating it yields CASSEGQGLTQYF.

The chain combines TRBV11-2 with TRBJ2-7; D is unclear. This CDR3 comprises 18 residues. Germline V lookup: CDR1 SGHAT, CDR2 FQNNGV. V lost 2 bases and J lost 1, with 21 bases in between. Written as DNA, the CDR3 is TGTGCCAGCAGCTTATTCCCCTCGGGCAGTTTCGCTTCCTACGAGCAGTACTTC. Translated, it gives CASSLFPSGSFASYEQYF.

This sequence joins TRBV7-9 and TRBJ2-1; the match to TRBD1 covers 7 bases. CDR1 and CDR2 from the germline V gene are SEHNR and FQNEAQ (reference sequence). With V trimmed by 5 bases and J by 7 bases, 5 bases remained unmatched. CDR3 length equals 13 residues. CDR3 DNA sequence: TGTGCCAGCAGCCGGGACAGTGTTAATGAGCAGTTCTTC. It encodes CASSRDSVNEQFF.

V and J are TRBV9 and TRBJ1-1, with D hard to call. The V and J ends lost 0 bases and 8 bases respectively, with 11 bases between them. Germline loops: CDR1 SGDLS, CDR2 YYNGEE. The CDR3 runs 13 residues. CDR3 region: CASSVDGVREAFF. In DNA form, the CDR3 reads TGTGCCAGCAGCGTAGACGGCGTCCGGGAAGCTTTCTTT.

The J gene is TRBJ2-6, the V gene TRBV6-5; D tentatively fits TRBD1 or TRBD2 (5 bases each). Germline V CDR1 and CDR2: MNHEY, SVGAGI. The V gene lost 6 bases and the J gene lost 4 bases, with 13 bases spanning the gap. This CDR3 is built from 15 residues. In nucleotides, the CDR3 is TGTGCCAGCAGCGTAGGGACGTCGGGGGCCAACGTCCTGACTTTC. Translated, it gives CASSVGTSGANVLTF.

This chain connects TRBV7-9 to TRBJ1-4; D may be TRBD1 (5 bases). The CDR3 is 15 amino acids. CDR1 SEHNR and CDR2 FQNEAQ come from the germline V gene (reference sequence). V lost 5 bases and J 5 bases, leaving 15 bases between the germline ends. The chain's CDR3 is CASSRKEGLNEKLFF. CDR3 nucleotides: TGTGCCAGCAGCCGGAAGGAGGGACTAAATGAAAAACTGTTTTTT.

Comment on this clone: A junction boundary mismatches the germline segment, possibly from a read error. This chain joins TRBV9 and TRBJ1-2, with a possible D match to TRBD1 (5 bases). Germline CDR1 SGDLS, CDR2 YYNGEE. The CDR3 is 12 residues long. The CDR3 reads CASSPGSGESKF. CDR3 bases: TGTGCCAGCAGCCCAGGATCGGGGGAGTCCAAATTC. Full variable domain (missing parts from reference TRBV9 and TRBJ1-2): DSGVTQTPKHLITATGQRVTLRCSPRSGDLSVYWYQQSLDQGLQFLIQYYNGEERAKGNILERFSAQQFPDLHSELNLSSLELGDSALYFCASSPGSGESKFGSGTRLTVV.

Only one count was recorded for this clone. CDR3 sequence reads: CAISESSGSTSYEQYF. CDR3 DNA: TGTGCCATCAGTGAGTCTTCGGGGAGTACCTCCTACGAGCAGTACTTC. This sequence joins TRBV10-3 and TRBJ2-7; tentative D call: TRBD2 (5 bases). V was pared by 0 bases and J by 0 bases, with 12 bases between. The CDR3 contains 16 residues. Germline CDR1 is ENHRY and CDR2 is SYGVKD.

This clone was seen a single time. This sequence joins TRBV6-1 and TRBJ1-5; tentatively, D is TRBD1 (6 bases). The CDR3 has 11 residues. Trimming removed 3 bases from V and 9 bases from J, with 6 bases in between. CDR1 and CDR2 (germline): MNHNS, SASEGT. The CDR3 loop reads CASSDRGPQHF. The CDR3 coding sequence is TGTGCCAGCAGTGACAGGGGGCCCCAGCATTTT.

The rearrangement uses TRBV6-1 and TRBJ2-6; maybe TRBD2 (5 bases). This CDR3 comprises 16 residues. Germline assignment: CDR1 MNHNS and CDR2 SASEGT. Trimming pared 1 base from V and 1 base from J, leaving 8 bases between. The CDR3 DNA reads as TGTGCCAGCAGTGAAGTCGGGGTTTCTGGGGCCAACGTCCTGACTTTC. Translated, it gives CASSEVGVSGANVLTF.

The rearrangement uses TRBV7-2 and TRBJ2-2; no firm D call. V was clipped by 2 bases and J by 7 bases, with 17 bases between them. This CDR3 region has 16 residues. Germline assignment: CDR1 SGHTA and CDR2 FQGNSA. The CDR3 protein is CASSLWAVDRSGELFF. The CDR3 DNA is TGTGCCAGCAGCTTATGGGCGGTAGATCGGAGCGGGGAGCTGTTTTTT. The full variable domain, completed using reference TRBV7-2 and TRBJ2-2, is GAGVSQSPSNKVTEKGKDVELRCDPISGHTALYWYRQSLGQGLEFLIYFQGNSAPDKSGLPSDRFSAERTGGSVSTLTIQRTQQEDSAVYLCASSLWAVDRSGELFFGEGSRLTVL.

In nucleotides, the CDR3 is TGTGCCAGCAGCGTTGCGTCTTCTCCTGAGCAGTTCTTC. Amino acids: CASSVASSPEQFF. The V call is TRBV9, the J call TRBJ2-1; no firm D call. Trimming stripped 2 bases from V and 9 bases from J, with 12 bases between. In germline, CDR1 is SGDLS, CDR2 YYNGEE. The CDR3 length is 13 residues.

The rearrangement joins TRBV6-1 to TRBJ2-5, with D possibly matching TRBD2 (5 bases). CDR1 and CDR2 from the germline V gene are MNHNS and SASEGT. Between the trimmed V and J ends, which lost 4 bases and 8 bases, there was a span of 11 bases. The CDR3 length is 12 residues. The CDR3 loop reads CASSVDPGTQYF. In DNA form, the CDR3 reads TGTGCCAGCAGTGTCGACCCGGGAACCCAGTACTTC.

This clone is large by share. This sequence joins TRBV13 and TRBJ2-2; D call uncertain. Germline V gene data show CDR1 as PRHDT and CDR2 as FYEKMQ (reference sequence). The V gene lost 2 bases and the J gene lost 5 bases, with 3 bases spanning the gap. This CDR3 has 12 residues. Here the CDR3 reads CASSLPTGELFF. CDR3 DNA sequence: TGTGCCAGCAGCTTACCAACCGGGGAGCTGTTTTTT.

The chain recombines TRBV19 with TRBJ1-4; 10 nucleotides line up with TRBD1. The germline V gene has CDR1 LNHDA and CDR2 SQIVND (reference sequence). This CDR3 is built from 15 residues. Trimming removed 6 bases from V and 8 bases from J; junction bases left unmatched: 9. CDR3 residues: CASRGTGAIREKLFF. DNA for the CDR3: TGTGCCAGTAGAGGGACAGGGGCTATTAGAGAAAAACTGTTTTTT.

This chain connects TRBV30 to TRBJ1-2; D unclear. The CDR3 has 11 amino acids. Germline values: CDR1 GTSNPN, CDR2 SVGIG (reference sequence). With 5 bases removed from V and 7 bases from J, the gap between germline ends came to 11 bases. CDR3: CAWEWPAGYTF. DNA for the CDR3: TGTGCCTGGGAATGGCCGGCTGGCTACACCTTC.

By sample fraction, this clone is medium-sized. The V gene is TRBV14, the J gene TRBJ1-6; TRBD1 matches 7 bases. Germline loops: CDR1 SGHDN, CDR2 FVKESK. With 4 bases clipped from V and 4 bases from J, the junction kept 10 bases outside the gene matches. The CDR3 runs 17 residues. CDR3 nucleotides: TGTGCCAGCAGCCTCCCCCGGACAGGAAAATATAATTCACCCCTCCACTTT. Translated: CASSLPRTGKYNSPLHF.

The J gene is TRBJ1-2, the V gene TRBV6-5, with D tentatively TRBD1 (5 bases). Germline CDR1 and CDR2: MNHEY and SVGAGI. The V end was cut by 0 bases, the J end by 7 bases, with 12 bases between. The CDR3 runs to 14 residues. CDR3 protein: CASSYSRGAGGYTF. CDR3 DNA sequence: TGTGCCAGCAGTTACTCGAGGGGCGCGGGTGGCTACACCTTC.

The CDR3 sequence is CASSYSRTGYYGYTF. In DNA, the CDR3 is TGTGCCAGCAGTTACAGTCGGACAGGGTACTATGGCTACACCTTC. The V gene is TRBV6-5, the J gene TRBJ1-2, with 8 nucleotides matching TRBD1. The CDR3 runs to 15 residues. V lost 2 bases and J lost 3; bases outside the gene matches: 5. Germline assignment: CDR1 MNHEY and CDR2 SVGAGI.